The 10 T cell receptor beta chains in this list originate from one sample, sequenced in a study of T-cell reconstitution after alpha-beta-depleted transplantation in children. TCRbeta library construction was performed incorporating unique molecular identifiers. TCRdb re-derived calls from the PCR reads in MiXCR, one entry per CDR3 protein. This table has 250,000 or so distinct CDR3 sequences, 20% to 30% appearing once. The specimen comprised PBMCs, mostly from graft donor cells, sampled 360 days after TCRalphabeta/CD19-depleted stem cell transplant. The receptor set was obtained from a female patient aged 2-9 years who had a stem cell transplant for congenital amegakaryocytic thrombocytopenia, so the T cells may come from the graft donor.

This chain links TRBV5-1 with TRBJ1-6; D is ambiguous. CDR1 SGHRS and CDR2 YFSETQ come from the germline V gene. V was pared by 2 bases and J by 7 bases, with 10 bases between. CDR3 length equals 14 residues. The CDR3: CASSFTGRNSPLHF. In DNA, the CDR3 is TGCGCCAGCAGCTTTACCGGACGGAATTCACCCCTCCACTTT.

This clonotype was picked up many times. The V call is TRBV20-1, the J call TRBJ2-3; D is possibly TRBD2 (7 bases). V shed 0 bases and J shed 2 bases, with 12 bases lying between them. This CDR3 has 15 residues. Germline loops: CDR1 DFQATT, CDR2 SNEGSKA (reference sequence). CDR3 loop: CSAREGGGATDTQYF. CDR3 DNA sequence: TGCAGTGCTAGAGAAGGAGGGGGGGCCACAGATACGCAGTATTTT.

The sample holds a few counts of this clonotype. The genes are TRBV7-2 and TRBJ2-7; 9 positions match TRBD1. Germline CDR1 SGHTA, CDR2 FQGNSA. This CDR3 is 15 amino acids long. With V trimmed by 5 bases and J by 5 bases, 10 bases remained unmatched. The DNA of the CDR3 is TGTGCCAGCAGCATTGCCGGGACAGGGTCTCACGAGCAGTACTTC. The encoded protein is CASSIAGTGSHEQYF.

This chain connects TRBV9 to TRBJ2-2; TRBD2 agrees at 7 bases. The V segment lost 3 bases and the J segment 7 bases; nucleotides outside the gene matches: 9. This CDR3 contains 15 residues. Looked up from germline, CDR1 is SGDLS and CDR2 is YYNGEE. In DNA form, the CDR3 reads TGTGCCAGCAGCGGGGGAGGGCCGTATTTCGGGGAGCTGTTTTTT. This translates into CASSGGGPYFGELFF. The variable domain in full, with the rest retrieved from reference TRBV9 and TRBJ2-2, is DSGVTQTPKHLITATGQRVTLRCSPRSGDLSVYWYQQSLDQGLQFLIQYYNGEERAKGNILERFSAQQFPDLHSELNLSSLELGDSALYFCASSGGGPYFGELFFGEGSRLTVL.

The chain couples TRBV7-7 to TRBJ2-5, with 7 bases matching TRBD1. The length of the CDR3 is 15 residues. Germline CDR1 reads SSHAT; CDR2 reads FNYEAQ (reference sequence). The J segment lost 5 bases and the V segment lost 5 bases, leaving 11 bases of the junction unmatched. The DNA for the CDR3 is TGTGCCAGCAGCACAGGGGTCGGGATGTGGGAGACCCAGTACTTC. Residues: CASSTGVGMWETQYF.

This chain joins TRBV11-2 and TRBJ2-5; D unresolved. Per germline, CDR1 SGHAT and CDR2 FQNNGV. This CDR3 comprises 14 residues. The V and J ends lost 5 bases and 0 bases respectively, with 10 bases between them. The CDR3 spells CASSPHLDQETQYF. The CDR3 DNA is TGTGCCAGCAGCCCTCACCTGGACCAAGAGACCCAGTACTTC.

This clonotype was observed a few times. This rearrangement joins TRBV3-1 to TRBJ2-1; TRBD2 matches 11 bases. The V gene's germline CDR1 is LGHDT and CDR2 YNNKEL (reference sequence). The CDR3 has 14 residues. The J segment lost 10 bases and the V segment lost 1 base, leaving 3 bases of the junction unmatched. This CDR3 is CASSQALAGGEQFF. The CDR3 coding sequence is TGTGCCAGCAGCCAAGCCCTAGCGGGGGGCGAGCAGTTCTTC.

The V call is TRBV6-5, the J call TRBJ1-2; D is ambiguous. Between the trimmed V and J ends, which lost 8 bases and 4 bases, there was a span of 8 bases. The CDR3 is made up of 11 amino acids. The germline V gene encodes CDR1 MNHEY and CDR2 SVGAGI. CDR3: CASSEGYGYTF. The CDR3, as DNA: TGTGCCAGCTCGGAAGGCTATGGCTACACCTTC.

The CDR3 loop reads CASSQPSDRPRNQPQHF. DNA of the CDR3: TGTGCCAGCAGTCAACCCTCCGACAGGCCACGCAATCAGCCCCAGCATTTT. The gene calls are TRBV28 and TRBJ1-5, with a tentative D call TRBD1 (6 bases). The CDR3 is 17 amino acids. V lost 5 bases and J lost 2, with 19 bases in between. Germline CDR1 is MDHEN and CDR2 is SYDVKM.

The chain carries TRBV19 and TRBJ1-2; D uncertain. Between the trimmed V and J ends, which lost 0 bases and 2 bases, there was a span of 7 bases. The CDR3 runs to 14 residues. Germline V gene sequence: CDR1 LNHDA, CDR2 SQIVND (reference sequence). The CDR3 region has the DNA TGTGCCAGTAGTATAGATCCCCAGAACTATGGCTACACCTTC. This encodes CASSIDPQNYGYTF.